A single sample is the source of the 10 T cell receptor beta chains below, sequenced in a study of T cells in Graves' hyperthyroidism and ophthalmopathy. Researchers took RNA transcripts and amplified the TCR beta CDR3 regions from them. The primer set for the first-round RT-PCR of the TCR CDR3 was HTBI. TCRdb independently ran MiXCR on the multiplex PCR reads; one entry per CDR3 protein. The sample has approximately 620,000 distinct CDR3 sequences, approximately 15% seen once. The sequenced sample consisted of blood. Receptors originate from a woman between 40 and 50 years old with Graves' ophthalmopathy.

This clonotype was seen at least ten times. The chain uses TRBV20-1 and TRBJ2-3, with 7 nucleotides matching TRBD2. Trimming removed 2 bases from V and 0 bases from J; junction bases left unmatched: 5. The germline V gene encodes CDR1 DFQATT and CDR2 SNEGSKA (reference sequence). The CDR3 is 15 amino acids. DNA of the CDR3: TGCAGTGCTAGAAACCCGGGACTAAGCACAGATACGCAGTATTTT. Translating it yields CSARNPGLSTDTQYF.

This clonotype was seen repeatedly, ten times or more. The chain uses TRBV11-2 and TRBJ2-5; 10 bases line up with TRBD2. CDR3 length: 14 residues. V lost 5 bases to trimming and J lost 7 bases; unmatched junction nucleotides: 7. CDR1 is SGHAT, CDR2 FQNNGV, per germline. Written as DNA, the CDR3 is TGTGCCAGCAGCCAACTAGCGGGATTGGGGACCCAGTACTTC. It yields the protein CASSQLAGLGTQYF.

In its sample, this clonotype was seen a few times. The V gene is TRBV10-3, the J gene TRBJ1-1; TRBD1 matches 8 bases. This CDR3 comprises 15 residues. The germline gives CDR1 ENHRY, CDR2 SYGVKD. V was pared by 3 bases and J by 1 base, with 4 bases of the junction left unmatched. The CDR3 region is CAISDLGTGNTEAFF. The CDR3, as DNA: TGTGCCATCAGTGATCTCGGGACAGGGAACACTGAAGCTTTCTTT.

A single count supports this clonotype. The rearrangement links TRBV28 to TRBJ2-1, with TRBD2 identical over 9 bases. The germline CDR1 and CDR2 sequences are MDHEN and SYDVKM. CDR3 size: 15 residues. V lost 2 bases to trimming and J lost 9 bases; unmatched junction nucleotides: 8. This CDR3 reads CASSLGDSGRGEQFF. CDR3 coding DNA: TGTGCCAGCAGTTTAGGCGATAGCGGGAGAGGTGAGCAGTTCTTC.

DNA of the CDR3: TGTGCCAGCAGCTCTTACGGAGGCACAGATACGCAGTATTTT. Translation gives CASSSYGGTDTQYF. This chain connects TRBV7-6 to TRBJ2-3, with D unclear. Germline lookup yields CDR1 SGHVS and CDR2 FNYEAQ. The CDR3 totals 14 residues. The V and J ends lost 4 bases and 1 base respectively, with 9 bases between them.

This clonotype was picked up many times. The chain employs TRBV20-1 and TRBJ1-1; D remains unclear. CDR1 is DFQATT, CDR2 SNEGSKA, per germline (reference sequence). Between the trimmed V and J ends, which lost 0 bases and 0 bases, there was a span of 8 bases. The CDR3 spans 14 residues. CDR3 in amino acids: CSARDGSLNTEAFF. The CDR3 DNA sequence: TGCAGTGCTAGAGATGGGTCGCTGAACACTGAAGCTTTCTTT.

The chain couples TRBV5-1 to TRBJ1-5, with D possibly TRBD1 on 5 matching bases. V was shortened by 5 bases and J by 5 bases, with 11 bases between the two germline ends. Germline lookup yields CDR1 SGHRS and CDR2 YFSETQ. This CDR3 contains 13 residues. CDR3 sequence: CASRLQEDQPQHF. The CDR3 region has the DNA TGCGCCAGCAGACTACAGGAGGATCAGCCCCAGCATTTT.

This clonotype has at least ten counts. The chain recombines TRBV28 with TRBJ2-7; 8 nucleotides match TRBD2. J gave up 1 base and V 5 bases, and 16 bases lay outside the gene matches. The CDR3 is made up of 18 amino acids. Looked up from germline, CDR1 is MDHEN and CDR2 is SYDVKM. CDR3 sequence reads: CASSPGGILAAKSYEQYF. The CDR3 region has the DNA TGTGCCAGCAGTCCGGGGGGGATACTAGCGGCCAAATCCTACGAGCAGTACTTC. Together with reference TRBV28 and TRBJ2-7, the CDR3 gives the full variable domain: DVKVTQSSRYLVKRTGEKVFLECVQDMDHENMFWYRQDPGLGLRLIYFSYDVKMKEKGDIPEGYSVSREKKERFSLILESASTNQTSMYLCASSPGGILAAKSYEQYFGPGTRLTVT.

As concerns this clonotype: A much larger clone is a single base away; this may be a read error. This chain links TRBV7-8 with TRBJ2-7, with D hard to call. CDR3 length: 11 amino acids. V dropped 4 bases and J dropped 3 bases, with 4 bases sitting between them. Germline CDR1 reads SGHVS; CDR2 reads FQNEAQ. This CDR3 is CASSWNYEQYF. CDR3 nucleotide sequence: TGTGCCAGCAGCTGGAACTACGAGCAGTACTTC.

This clonotype was counted at least ten times. V usage is TRBV20-1 and J usage is TRBJ2-3; D is tentatively TRBD1 or TRBD2 (6 bases each). Trimming removed 6 bases at V and 4 bases at J, with 26 bases between. The germline V gene has CDR1 DFQATT and CDR2 SNEGSKA (reference sequence). The CDR3 is 17 amino acids. Here the CDR3 reads CSAPTGGGRSVPDTQYF. The CDR3, as DNA: TGCAGTGCCCCGACAGGAGGGGGGAGGTCTGTACCAGATACGCAGTATTTT.